Presented here are 15 T cell receptor beta chains from one specimen sequenced in a study of human T cells and chemical hapten exposure. MiXCR was run by TCRdb on the RACE reads, yielding one entry per CDR3 protein. In the table there are about 110,000 distinct CDR3 sequences, 12% of which are singletons. Time point in this sample: pre-sensitization, week 0. Sample treatment: therapeutic diphenylcyclopropenone sensitization with weekly scalp DPC. Sequencing used whole blood, obtained in connection with sensitization to the hapten diphenylcyclopropenone (DPC). These receptors came from a woman aged 45-60 years with alopecia areata. Some clones in this sample may be carry-over from other donors' samples.

The chain combines TRBV24-1 with TRBJ2-2; tentatively, D is TRBD1 or TRBD2 (6 bases each). CDR1 is KGHDR, CDR2 SFDVKD, per germline. V lost 8 bases and J 3 bases, leaving 9 bases between the germline ends. The CDR3 runs to 13 residues. DNA for the CDR3: TGTGCCACCAAGGGGGGCTACACCGGGGAGCTGTTTTTT. Protein product: CATKGGYTGELFF.

This clonotype was observed a handful of times. The V call is TRBV13, the J call TRBJ1-4, with D tentatively TRBD1 (5 bases). This CDR3 spans 13 amino acids. Deletions cut 6 bases from V and 8 bases from J, with 13 bases between. The germline V gene has CDR1 PRHDT and CDR2 FYEKMQ (reference sequence). CDR3 residues: CASSSGSREKLFF. In DNA, the CDR3 is TGTGCCAGCAGTTCAGGGAGTCGAGAAAAACTGTTTTTT. Drawing the rest from reference TRBV13 and TRBJ1-4, the complete variable domain is AAGVIQSPRHLIKEKRETATLKCYPIPRHDTVYWYQQGPGQDPQFLISFYEKMQSDKGSIPDRFSAQQFSDYHSELNMSSLELGDSALYFCASSSGSREKLFFGSGTQLSVL.

The rearrangement links TRBV10-3 to TRBJ1-2; 8 bases align to TRBD1. From germline, CDR1 is ENHRY and CDR2 SYGVKD. The V segment lost 6 bases and the J segment 3 bases; nucleotides outside the gene matches: 6. There are 14 residues in the CDR3. The CDR3 is CAIREGQEHYGYTF. CDR3 nucleotide sequence: TGTGCCATCAGAGAGGGACAGGAGCACTATGGCTACACCTTC.

In its sample, this clonotype was seen a few times. This chain's CDR3 is CASWTLRGRQYF. CDR3 DNA: TGTGCCAGTTGGACGCTAAGGGGAAGGCAGTACTTC. The chain uses TRBV6-5 and TRBJ2-7, with TRBD1 as a possible D gene (5 bases). The CDR3 totals 12 residues. CDR1 and CDR2 (germline): MNHEY, SVGAGI. V was shortened by 9 bases and J by 9 bases, with 18 bases between the two germline ends.

The V call is TRBV5-1, the J call TRBJ2-3, with D possibly matching TRBD2 (6 bases). Per germline, CDR1 SGHRS and CDR2 YFSETQ. With 4 bases removed from V and 6 bases from J, the gap between germline ends came to 18 bases. The CDR3 is made up of 15 amino acids. The CDR3 coding sequence is TGCGCCAGCAGCCCTGGGACTCAAAGAGGGGATACGCAGTATTTT. Encoded protein: CASSPGTQRGDTQYF.

This clonotype was counted ten times or more. J is TRBJ2-2 and V is TRBV20-1; TRBD1 matches 9 bases. In germline, CDR1 is DFQATT, CDR2 SNEGSKA (reference sequence). This CDR3 region has 15 residues. J gave up 5 bases and V 1 base, and 5 bases lay outside the gene matches. The CDR3 coding sequence is TGCAGTGCTAGAGCCAGGACAGGGGAAACCGGGGAGCTGTTTTTT. This sequence encodes CSARARTGETGELFF.

This clonotype has a handful of counts. The CDR3 region is CASKRDVNTEAFF. DNA of the CDR3: TGTGCCAGCAAGCGGGACGTGAACACTGAAGCTTTCTTT. The J gene is TRBJ1-1, the V gene TRBV7-2, with D possibly TRBD1 on 5 matching bases. V dropped 7 bases and J dropped 0 bases, with 9 bases sitting between them. The CDR3 runs to 13 residues. CDR1 is SGHTA, CDR2 FQGNSA, per germline.

In this sample, this clonotype turned up a few times. The chain carries TRBV5-4 and TRBJ2-2, with D maybe TRBD2 (6 bases). The CDR3 runs to 15 residues. CDR1 and CDR2 (germline): SGHNT, YYREEE (reference sequence). Trimming removed 4 bases at V and 6 bases at J, with 16 bases between. The CDR3 bases are TGTGCCAGCAGCCAAAGGAGGGGAACGGCCGGGGAGCTGTTTTTT. This sequence encodes CASSQRRGTAGELFF.

The rearrangement links TRBV19 to TRBJ2-7; D may correspond to TRBD1 or TRBD2 (5 bases each). The CDR3 extends over 14 amino acids. CDR1 is LNHDA, CDR2 SQIVND, per germline (reference sequence). Trimming shortened V by 3 bases and J by 1 base, and 10 bases separated the two germline ends. DNA of the CDR3: TGTGCCAGTAGTATTACCGGGGCTTCCTACGAGCAGTACTTC. Translated, it gives CASSITGASYEQYF.

This clonotype was observed a few times. The chain combines TRBV2 with TRBJ2-7; D possibly corresponds to TRBD2 (5 bases). V lost 7 bases and J 4 bases, leaving 14 bases between the germline ends. The CDR3 consists of 13 residues. Per the germline V gene, CDR1 is SNHLY and CDR2 is FYNNEI. DNA of the CDR3: TGTGCCAGCACGCTCGGACTCGGGTACGAGCAGTACTTC. It codes for CASTLGLGYEQYF.

This clonotype came up many times. This chain connects TRBV6-5 to TRBJ2-5; TRBD2 is a possible D gene (6 bases). The V end lost 7 bases, the J end lost 6 bases, and 21 bases lay between the germline ends. The CDR3 sequence is 15 residues long. The germline V gene has CDR1 MNHEY and CDR2 SVGAGI. Written as DNA, the CDR3 is TGTGCCAGCACCCCGGGACTCAACCGAGGAAAGACCCAGTACTTC. Its translation: CASTPGLNRGKTQYF.

CDR3 residues: CASKDDRGGYEQYF. In DNA, the CDR3 is TGTGCCAGCAAAGATGACAGGGGCGGTTACGAGCAGTACTTC. The rearrangement uses TRBV7-2 and TRBJ2-7, with 8 positions matching TRBD1. Germline assignment: CDR1 SGHTA and CDR2 FQGNSA. The CDR3 sequence is 14 residues long. The trim removed 7 bases at V and 4 bases at J, leaving 9 bases unmatched.

This clonotype was recorded a few times. The chain links TRBV29-1 to TRBJ1-5; maybe TRBD1 (6 bases). Per germline, CDR1 SQVTM and CDR2 ANQGSEA. CDR3 length equals 12 residues. The V and J ends lost 7 bases and 7 bases respectively, with 14 bases between them. CDR3 region: CSAQWGAQPQHF. CDR3 DNA: TGCAGCGCCCAATGGGGGGCCCAGCCCCAGCATTTT.

A few counts support this clonotype. The V gene is TRBV6-5, the J gene TRBJ2-7, with 7 bases aligning to TRBD2. Per the germline V gene, CDR1 is MNHEY and CDR2 is SVGAGI. The CDR3 contains 18 residues. V was clipped by 4 bases and J by 4 bases; unmatched bases: 19. CDR3 DNA sequence: TGTGCCAGCAGTTCCCCCCGGAAGGCGGGGGAGGGCCTTTACGAGCAGTACTTC. It encodes CASSSPRKAGEGLYEQYF.

This clonotype was found a few times. In DNA, the CDR3 is TGCAGTGCTAGAGAGACAGGGGGCCTTTCCTACGAGCAGTACTTC. Translation: CSARETGGLSYEQYF. The chain couples TRBV20-1 to TRBJ2-7; 10 nucleotides align to TRBD1. Trimming at V came to 0 bases and at J to 1 base, leaving 3 bases not matched to a gene. The CDR3 runs to 15 residues. Germline V CDR1 and CDR2: DFQATT, SNEGSKA (reference sequence).